This entry features one TCR beta chain sequence. Its antigen is undetermined. CDR1 LNHNV and CDR2 YYDKDF come from the germline V gene (reference sequence). Trimming shortened V by 1 base and J by 5 bases, and 8 bases separated the two germline ends. The CDR3 runs to 13 residues. The PCR ran on 60 Vbeta and 13 Jbeta primers. Sequencing was performed with immunoSEQ multiplex PCR; in TCRdb, only in-frame clones are kept and a portion is missing. The data contain around 150,000 clones, 80% to 90% of them singletons. This record comes from a study of cytomegalovirus exposure and HLA in healthy donors. Study summary: About 85 million unique TCRs from HLA-typed donors were held in an early release of data.

Findings and limits, study-wide: TCR beta sequences reportedly predicted most subjects' HLA-A and HLA-B alleles accurately. Rarity marked most TCR sequences, yet some public TCRs occurred in many donors. Likely technical artifact: a cluster of highly shared sequence variants.

The specimen was PBMCs. This clonotype originated in a woman aged 18-35 years in good health and CMV-seronegative. The J gene is TRBJ2-5, the V gene TRBV15; a possible D gene is TRBD2 (6 bases). The CDR3 nucleotides are TGTGCCACCAGCAGAGGGGCGGGGGAGACCCAGTACTTC. Protein sequence: CATSRGAGETQYF.